The clone carrying this T cell receptor (beta chain) has more than one count but fewer than ten. The sample originates from a study of early T cells in non-severe SARS-CoV-2 infection. TCRdb redid the calling of the 5' RACE reads with MiXCR, one entry per CDR3 protein. The data show 55,000 to 65,000 distinct CDR3 sequences, more than 8.5% seen once. This CDR3 spans 14 amino acids. The V and J ends lost 0 bases and 3 bases respectively, with 9 bases between them. Germline lookup yields CDR1 SGHRS and CDR2 YFSETQ. The receptor was derived from an adult who was a healthcare worker with PCR-confirmed SARS-CoV-2 infection or an uninfected control (not recorded which). This chain uses TRBV5-1 with TRBJ1-1, with D perhaps TRBD1 (5 bases). Sequencing used whole blood. Written as DNA, the CDR3 is TGCGCCAGCAGCTTGGGGGACTTCGACACTGAAGCTTTCTTT. Its translation is CASSLGDFDTEAFF.